This is a list of T cell receptor beta chains from one sample in a study of T cell responses to AZD1222 COVID-19 vaccine. Sequenced by immunoSEQ multiplex PCR; TCRdb stores in-frame clones only, minus some. The data hold 88,000 or so clones, with around nine tenths observed a single time. Specimen: peripheral blood, collected on day 0 of AZD1222 vaccination. These receptor sequences come from an adult in good health. Both conserved end residues are part of each CDR3. A D gene is named only where the DNA matches it firmly. Expanded clones are given a class, and other clones once, few, many or no size at all.

TRBV5-1,-,15,-,TRBJ1-1,CASSLLSAMNTEAFF,TGCGCCAGCAGCTTATTGTCAGCCATGAACACTGAAGCTTTCTTT
TRBV29-1,-,14,-,TRBJ1-2,CSVDLGIANYGYTF,TGCAGCGTTGATTTGGGAATTGCAAACTATGGCTACACCTTC
TRBV4-3,TRBD1,15,-,TRBJ2-4,CASSQDRVYKNIQYF,TGCGCCAGCAGTCAGGACAGGGTGTACAAAAACATTCAGTACTTC
TRBV7-2,-,19,-,TRBJ1-3,CASSLPSFRQGPSGNTIYF,TGTGCCAGCAGCTTACCCTCCTTTAGGCAGGGGCCCTCTGGAAACACCATATATTTT
TRBV11-1,-,16,-,TRBJ2-2,CASSLVGGTNTGELFF,TGTGCCAGCAGCTTAGTTGGCGGAACGAACACCGGGGAGCTGTTTTTT
TRBV6-6,-,12,-,TRBJ1-1,CASRTTGTEAFF,TGTGCCAGCAGGACTACGGGGACTGAAGCTTTCTTT
TRBV10-3,-,12,-,TRBJ1-1,CASRDMNTEAFF,TGTGCCAGCAGGGACATGAACACTGAAGCTTTCTTT
TRBV7-6,-,17,-,TRBJ1-3,CASSPRSGGGSGNTIYF,TGTGCCAGCAGCCCTCGTTCGGGAGGTGGCTCTGGAAACACCATATATTTT
TRBV7-9,-,14,-,TRBJ1-1,CASSFLQGSKEAFF,TGTGCCAGCAGCTTCCTCCAGGGTTCCAAGGAAGCTTTCTTT
TRBV24-1,-,14,-,TRBJ2-2,CATSDRSGSGELFF,TGTGCCACCAGTGATCGCTCGGGATCCGGGGAGCTGTTTTTT
TRBV7-9,-,14,-,TRBJ2-2,CASSFTRGPGELFF,TGTGCCAGCAGTTTTACACGGGGTCCCGGGGAGCTGTTTTTT
TRBV6-5,TRBD1,15,-,TRBJ2-5,CASSPTGQGRETQYF,TGTGCCAGCAGTCCGACTGGACAGGGTAGGGAGACCCAGTACTTC
TRBV9,-,15,-,TRBJ1-4,CASSELGQYNEKLFF,TGTGCCAGCAGCGAGTTGGGGCAGTATAATGAAAAACTGTTTTTT
TRBV30,TRBD1,15,-,TRBJ1-1,CAWKLPDRANTEAFF,TGTGCCTGGAAGCTCCCGGACAGGGCGAACACTGAAGCTTTCTTT
TRBV11-1,TRBD2,15,-,TRBJ2-1,CASSQTSGTHNEQFF,TGTGCCAGCAGCCAGACTAGCGGGACCCACAATGAGCAGTTCTTC
TRBV28,-,15,-,TRBJ1-5,CASSLDTPSNQPQHF,TGTGCCAGCAGCCTTGACACCCCTAGCAATCAGCCCCAGCATTTT
TRBV5-1,-,13,-,TRBJ2-2,CASSPGDTGELFF,TGCGCCAGCAGCCCAGGAGACACCGGGGAGCTGTTTTTT
TRBV20-1,-,11,-,TRBJ2-3,CSARPGDTQYF,TGCAGTGCGAGACCCGGCGATACGCAGTATTTT
TRBV7-9,-,13,-,TRBJ1-2,CASSPDTYYGYTF,TGTGCCAGCAGTCCCGATACCTACTATGGCTACACCTTC
TRBV2,TRBD1,13,-,TRBJ2-3,CASSETGTDTQYF,TGTGCCAGCAGTGAGACAGGGACAGATACGCAGTATTTT
TRBV7-2,-,14,-,TRBJ1-2,CASSLEGTDYGYTF,TGTGCCAGCAGCTTAGAAGGCACAGACTATGGCTACACCTTC
TRBV20-1,-,13,-,TRBJ2-3,CSASFQGTDTQYF,TGCAGTGCTAGTTTCCAGGGGACAGATACGCAGTATTTT
TRBV3-1/TRBV3-2,-,13,-,TRBJ1-1,CASSHNTNTEAFF,TGTGCCAGCAGCCATAACACAAACACTGAAGCTTTCTTT
TRBV10-3,-,17,-,TRBJ1-5,CAISDSTTGTGNQPQHF,TGTGCCATCAGTGACTCCACGACCGGGACGGGAAATCAGCCCCAGCATTTT
TRBV11-2,-,14,few,TRBJ1-2,CASSSGTSNYGYTF,TGTGCCAGCAGCTCCGGGACGTCTAACTATGGCTACACCTTC
TRBV27,-,13,-,TRBJ2-7,CASSFGEGSEQYF,TGTGCCAGCAGTTTTGGCGAGGGGAGCGAGCAGTACTTC
TRBV19,TRBD1,14,-,TRBJ2-1,CASSPTGQYNEQFF,TGTGCCAGTAGTCCCACGGGACAGTACAATGAGCAGTTCTTC
TRBV6-5,-,13,-,TRBJ1-4,CASLAGWNEKLFF,TGTGCCAGCCTGGCAGGGTGGAATGAAAAACTGTTTTTT
TRBV30,-,12,-,TRBJ1-2,CAWSASGHGYTF,TGTGCCTGGAGTGCCTCAGGGCATGGCTACACCTTC
TRBV13,-,15,once,TRBJ1-2,CASSLAAVREYGYTF,TGTGCCAGCAGCTTAGCAGCGGTTCGAGAGTATGGCTACACCTTC
TRBV29-1,TRBD1,16,-,TRBJ2-1,CSGRGGRDRGNDEQFF,TGCAGCGGAAGGGGAGGCCGGGACAGGGGTAACGATGAGCAGTTCTTC
TRBV6-5,-,14,-,TRBJ1-2,CASSYSTVNYGYTF,TGTGCCAGCAGTTACTCCACGGTAAACTATGGCTACACCTTC
TRBV7-2,-,14,-,TRBJ2-1,CASRGGGSYNEQFF,TGTGCCAGCAGGGGCGGTGGCTCCTACAATGAGCAGTTCTTC
TRBV12-3/TRBV12-4,-,13,-,TRBJ2-2,CASRISRTGELFF,TGTGCCAGCAGAATCTCTCGCACCGGGGAGCTGTTTTTT
TRBV19,TRBD2,16,-,TRBJ2-1,CASSIVSGRLYNEQFF,TGTGCCAGTAGTATAGTAAGCGGGAGGCTATACAATGAGCAGTTCTTC
TRBV5-1,-,13,-,TRBJ2-5,CASSLEGRETQYF,TGCGCCAGCAGCTTGGAGGGGAGGGAGACCCAGTACTTC
TRBV10-1,-,16,-,TRBJ2-3,CASSLGRDSHTDTQYF,TGCGCCAGCAGCCTCGGAAGGGACTCCCACACAGATACGCAGTATTTT
TRBV7-6,-,16,-,TRBJ1-3,CASSLAQGSSGNTIYF,TGTGCCAGCAGCTTAGCGCAGGGGAGCTCTGGAAACACCATATATTTT
TRBV5-1,TRBD1,15,-,TRBJ1-5,CASSLTGDSNQPQHF,TGCGCCAGCAGCCTAACAGGGGACAGCAATCAGCCCCAGCATTTT
TRBV18,TRBD1,13,few,TRBJ2-7,CASSIQGAYEQYF,TGTGCCAGCTCTATTCAGGGGGCCTACGAGCAGTACTTC
TRBV27,-,11,-,TRBJ2-3,CASSPRDTQYF,TGTGCCAGCAGTCCCCGAGATACGCAGTATTTT
TRBV11-2,-,13,-,TRBJ2-2,CASSLGDTGELFF,TGTGCCAGCAGCTTAGGGGACACCGGGGAGCTGTTTTTT
TRBV6-2/TRBV6-3,TRBD2,17,few,TRBJ2-2,CASSTRRLAENTGELFF,TGTGCCAGCAGTACCCGTAGACTAGCGGAGAACACCGGGGAGCTGTTTTTT
TRBV5-1,-,15,-,TRBJ2-3,CASSIRTVGADTQYF,TGCGCCAGCAGCATTCGGACAGTTGGGGCAGATACGCAGTATTTT
TRBV4-1,TRBD2,17,-,TRBJ2-1,CASSQEVASGRSNEQFF,TGCGCCAGCAGCCAAGAAGTGGCTAGCGGGAGGTCCAATGAGCAGTTCTTC
TRBV24-1,TRBD1,19,few,TRBJ1-1,CATSDSGQGGRELNTEAFF,TGTGCCACCAGTGATTCGGGACAGGGCGGAAGGGAGTTGAACACTGAAGCTTTCTTT
TRBV3-1/TRBV3-2,-,14,-,TRBJ2-7,CASSLFGATYEQYF,TGTGCCAGCAGCCTGTTCGGGGCTACCTACGAGCAGTACTTC
TRBV5-6,-,12,-,TRBJ2-7,CASSLRLYEQYF,TGTGCCAGCAGCTTGAGGCTGTACGAGCAGTACTTC
TRBV3-1/TRBV3-2,-,13,-,TRBJ1-2,CASSKQGGSGYTF,TGTGCCAGCAGTAAACAGGGAGGGTCTGGCTACACCTTC
TRBV13,-,16,few,TRBJ1-4,CASSFSLAATNEKLFF,TGTGCCAGCAGCTTTTCTTTGGCGGCAACTAATGAAAAACTGTTTTTT
TRBV5-1,-,14,-,TRBJ2-7,CASSFDINSYEQYF,TGCGCCAGCAGCTTTGACATAAACTCCTACGAGCAGTACTTC
TRBV9,-,13,-,TRBJ2-5,CASSVQGPETQYF,TGTGCCAGCAGCGTGCAGGGGCCAGAGACCCAGTACTTC
TRBV11-2,-,12,-,TRBJ2-3,CASSFRTDTQYF,TGTGCCAGCAGCTTCCGGACAGATACGCAGTATTTT
TRBV7-8,-,15,-,TRBJ1-1,CASSLAGAGSTEAFF,TGTGCCAGCAGCTTAGCGGGGGCAGGGAGCACTGAAGCTTTCTTT
TRBV20-1,-,11,-,TRBJ2-5,CSARDRETQYF,TGCAGTGCTAGAGATCGGGAGACCCAGTACTTC
TRBV2,-,13,once,TRBJ2-2,CASSADYTGELFF,TGTGCCAGCAGTGCAGATTACACCGGGGAGCTGTTTTTT
TRBV18,-,17,-,TRBJ1-4,CASSDTGTPNSNEKLFF,TGTGCCAGCTCGGATACCGGGACACCGAACTCTAATGAAAAACTGTTTTTT